What follows are 27 T cell receptor beta chains derived from one specimen sequenced in a study of CD8+ T cells in alopecia areata. RNA was isolated and reverse transcribed to cDNA, the sequencing template. Data came from immunoSEQ multiplex PCR; TCRdb stores just in-frame clones and leaves some out. The table lists some 150,000 clones, around half of them singletons. The sequenced sample was CD8+ T cells sorted from blood, obtained at week 0. These receptor sequences come from a human donor with alopecia areata.

The chain uses TRBV7-3 and TRBJ2-3, with TRBD2 identical over 10 bases. Germline V gene sequence: CDR1 SGHTA, CDR2 FQGTGA. The CDR3 contains 15 residues. V dropped 5 bases and J dropped 7; count of bases not matched to a gene: 9. CDR3 sequence: CASSPSGGAGNTQYF. Here the CDR3 DNA reads TGTGCCAGCAGCCCAAGCGGGGGGGCAGGGAATACGCAGTATTTT.

The rearrangement links TRBV5-6 to TRBJ2-1, with D possibly TRBD1 on 6 matching bases. The CDR3 spans 12 residues. Germline CDR1 and CDR2: SGHDT and YYEEEE. Deletions cut 3 bases from V and 10 bases from J, with 11 bases between. CDR3 coding DNA: TGTGCCAGCAGCTCAGGGGATGGGGAGCAGTTCTTC. Protein: CASSSGDGEQFF.

This clone was found a few times. This same CDR3 is encoded by further DNA sequences in the sample. The V and J genes are TRBV29-1 and TRBJ1-2, with D maybe TRBD1 (6 bases). CDR1 is SQVTM, CDR2 ANQGSEA, per germline. Trimming shortened V by 6 bases and J by 6 bases, and 8 bases separated the two germline ends. CDR3 length equals 10 residues. The DNA for the CDR3 is TGCAGCGTAGGGGGAAATGGCTACACCTTC. Protein: CSVGGNGYTF.

The V and J genes are TRBV27 and TRBJ1-1; D is perhaps TRBD1 (5 bases). Germline CDR1 reads MNHEY; CDR2 reads SMNVEV (reference sequence). The CDR3 runs to 15 residues. Trimming removed 6 bases at V and 1 base at J, with 15 bases between. DNA of the CDR3: TGTGCCAGCAGCCATACGCAGGGCGCGAACACTGAAGCTTTCTTT. Its translation is CASSHTQGANTEAFF.

The chain is built from TRBV4-3 and TRBJ2-7, with TRBD1 identical over 8 bases. The CDR3 consists of 15 residues. Germline-derived CDR1 and CDR2 are LGHNA and YSLEER. V lost 4 bases, J lost 4 bases, and 9 bases stayed unmatched. CDR3 in DNA: TGCGCCAGCAGCCCCGCGACAGGGGTGGGATACGAGCAGTACTTC. It translates to CASSPATGVGYEQYF.

This clone was seen more than once but under ten times. The chain is built from TRBV29-1 and TRBJ2-3; TRBD1 or TRBD2 may be the D gene (5 bases each). Germline CDR1 reads SQVTM; CDR2 reads ANQGSEA. Trimming stripped 6 bases from V and 2 bases from J, with 9 bases between. The CDR3 has 12 amino acids. The CDR3 region has the DNA TGCAGCGTCCCCGGGACCACAGATACGCAGTATTTT. Translating it yields CSVPGTTDTQYF.

V is TRBV6-5 and J is TRBJ2-7; weak D call: TRBD1 (5 bases). Germline assignment: CDR1 MNHEY and CDR2 SVGAGI. The CDR3 totals 15 residues. V was trimmed by 2 bases and J by 3 bases, leaving 14 bases between them. The DNA for the CDR3 is TGTGCCAGCAGTTACGATTCAGGGTTAAACTACGAGCAGTACTTC. Translated: CASSYDSGLNYEQYF.

In DNA form, the CDR3 reads TGTGCCAGCACCGCCGCCGGGACTAGATTGACCTACGAGCAGTACTTC. Its protein product is CASTAAGTRLTYEQYF. The rearrangement uses TRBV5-4 and TRBJ2-7, with 8 bases identical to TRBD2. V lost 6 bases to trimming and J lost 2 bases; unmatched junction nucleotides: 13. The V gene's germline CDR1 is SGHNT and CDR2 YYREEE (reference sequence). The CDR3 runs 16 residues.

This clone was found a few times. V is TRBV5-4 and J is TRBJ2-7, with TRBD1 as a possible D gene (6 bases). Trimming cost V 4 bases and J 0 bases, with 20 bases left between them. The CDR3 spans 17 residues. CDR1 SGHNT and CDR2 YYREEE come from the germline V gene (reference sequence). The CDR3 spells CASSAFPRDTRSYEQYF. The DNA for the CDR3 is TGTGCCAGCAGCGCCTTCCCACGGGACACCCGCTCCTACGAGCAGTACTTC.

CDR3 nucleotides: TGTGCCTGGAGTGAACAGGGAGAAGAGACCCAGTACTTC. Its protein product is CAWSEQGEETQYF. This chain links TRBV30 with TRBJ2-5; tentatively, D is TRBD1 (6 bases). Trimming removed 1 base from V and 3 bases from J, with 9 bases in between. The CDR3 is 13 residues long. CDR1 is GTSNPN and CDR2 is SVGIG in the germline V gene (reference sequence). Based on the CDR3 plus reference TRBV30 and TRBJ2-5, the full variable domain is SQTIHQWPATLVQPVGSPLSLECTVEGTSNPNLYWYRQAAGRGLQLLFYSVGIGQISSEVPQNLSASRPQDRQFILSSKKLLLSDSGFYLCAWSEQGEETQYFGPGTRLLVL.

This chain connects TRBV29-1 to TRBJ1-2; D is unresolved. V lost 0 bases and J lost 5, with 19 bases in between. The germline CDR1 and CDR2 sequences are SQVTM and ANQGSEA. This CDR3 has 16 amino acids. The CDR3 loop reads CSVEDIGKEAGYGYTF. As DNA, the CDR3 is TGCAGCGTTGAAGATATCGGGAAAGAAGCTGGGTATGGCTACACCTTC.

This chain connects TRBV6-5 to TRBJ2-2, with D perhaps assigned TRBD1 or TRBD2 (5 bases each). CDR3 size: 12 residues. Trimming cost V 5 bases and J 6 bases, with 7 bases left between them. Germline V CDR1 and CDR2: MNHEY, SVGAGI. CDR3 nucleotide sequence: TGTGCCAGCAGTGGGACGGCCGGGGAGCTGTTTTTT. As protein: CASSGTAGELFF.

In its sample, this clone was seen a few times. The chain couples TRBV25-1 to TRBJ1-1; D perhaps matches TRBD1 (6 bases). Germline lookup yields CDR1 MGHDK and CDR2 SYGVNS. CDR3 length equals 13 residues. Trimming stripped 5 bases from V and 0 bases from J, with 7 bases between. The CDR3 protein is CASSQGLNTEAFF. CDR3 nucleotide sequence: TGTGCCAGCAGTCAGGGGTTGAACACTGAAGCTTTCTTT.

V and J are TRBV27 and TRBJ1-6; D unresolved. The CDR3 covers 14 residues. The V gene's germline CDR1 is MNHEY and CDR2 SMNVEV (reference sequence). The V end was cut by 2 bases, the J end by 4 bases, with 6 bases between. The CDR3 sequence: CASSLRGYNSPLHF. CDR3 nucleotide sequence: TGTGCCAGCAGTTTAAGAGGGTATAATTCACCCCTCCACTTT.

The V gene is TRBV15, the J gene TRBJ1-5; D is possibly TRBD1 (6 bases). The germline V and J ends were trimmed by 8 bases and 3 bases, with 14 bases remaining between them. Germline V gene sequence: CDR1 LNHNV, CDR2 YYDKDF (reference sequence). The length of the CDR3 is 14 residues. CDR3 nucleotide sequence: TGTGCCACCGGAACGGGGGCAGACAATCAGCCCCAGCATTTT. Its protein is CATGTGADNQPQHF.

The chain recombines TRBV11-2 with TRBJ1-4, with 7 bases that match TRBD1. Unmatched junction bases numbered 5, after V lost 4 bases and J lost 3 bases. The germline V gene has CDR1 SGHAT and CDR2 FQNNGV. The CDR3 covers 15 residues. CDR3 sequence reads: CASSSRQGSNEKLFF. CDR3 in DNA: TGTGCCAGCAGCTCCAGACAGGGTTCTAATGAAAAACTGTTTTTT.

In regard to this clone: Compared with germline, one end of the junction differs, possibly owing to a read error. The chain carries TRBV6-5 and TRBJ2-1; 7 bases agree with TRBD1. Germline V gene lookup returns CDR1 MNHEY and CDR2 SVGAGI. The length of the CDR3 is 11 residues. The CDR3 spells CAISDGDSRFF. As DNA, the CDR3 is TGTGCCATCAGTGACGGGGACAGCCGGTTCTTC.

The chain uses TRBV7-9 and TRBJ2-7, with 7 bases aligning to TRBD1. CDR1 is SEHNR and CDR2 is FQNEAQ in the germline V gene (reference sequence). V lost 5 bases, J lost 6 bases, and 7 bases stayed unmatched. The CDR3 loop spans 13 amino acids. CDR3 nucleotide sequence: TGTGCCAGCAGCATACGACAGGGTCTCGAGCAGTACTTC. It encodes CASSIRQGLEQYF.

This clone has just a few counts. This chain connects TRBV30 to TRBJ1-1, with no clear D. The CDR3 extends over 11 amino acids. V was trimmed by 3 bases and J by 3 bases, leaving 5 bases between them. Germline loops: CDR1 GTSNPN, CDR2 SVGIG (reference sequence). CDR3 DNA: TGTGCCTGGAGGCTCGACACTGAAGCTTTCTTT. It specifies CAWRLDTEAFF.

This chain uses TRBV30 with TRBJ2-1; D unresolved. Germline V gives CDR1 GTSNPN, CDR2 SVGIG (reference sequence). This CDR3 comprises 13 residues. V was pared by 2 bases and J by 6 bases, with 11 bases between. CDR3 nucleotides: TGTGCCTGGAGTTATGGGTATGGCAATGAGCAGTTCTTC. Translating it yields CAWSYGYGNEQFF.

J is TRBJ1-1 and V is TRBV19, with no clear D. The V end lost 6 bases, the J end lost 4 bases, and 15 bases lay between the germline ends. The CDR3 totals 14 residues. CDR1 is LNHDA and CDR2 is SQIVND in the germline V gene (reference sequence). CDR3 protein: CASRSRPVGTEAFF. CDR3 bases: TGTGCCAGTAGATCACGTCCGGTGGGCACTGAAGCTTTCTTT. Filled out from reference TRBV19 and TRBJ1-1, the complete variable domain reads DGGITQSPKYLFRKEGQNVTLSCEQNLNHDAMYWYRQDPGQGLRLIYYSQIVNDFQKGDIAEGYSVSREKKESFPLTVTSAQKNPTAFYLCASRSRPVGTEAFFGQGTRLTVV.

This chain joins TRBV11-2 and TRBJ2-3; 11 nucleotides align to TRBD2. The CDR3 runs to 16 residues. Looked up from germline, CDR1 is SGHAT and CDR2 is FQNNGV. Germline trimming cut 3 bases from V and 1 base from J; bases unmatched to any gene: 3. The CDR3: CASSFLSGGGTDTQYF. CDR3 sequence (DNA): TGTGCCAGCAGCTTCCTTAGCGGGGGGGGCACAGATACGCAGTATTTT.

V gene TRBV6-5 combines with J gene TRBJ2-7; D unclear. This CDR3 has 13 amino acids. Germline CDR1 and CDR2: MNHEY and SVGAGI. With 0 bases removed from V and 1 base from J, the gap between germline ends came to 4 bases. The CDR3 sequence: CASSYSQSYEQYF. For the CDR3, the DNA is TGTGCCAGCAGTTACTCGCAGTCCTACGAGCAGTACTTC.

In this sample, this clone turned up a few times. This chain joins TRBV2 and TRBJ1-2, with D maybe TRBD1 (5 bases). Germline CDR1 reads SNHLY; CDR2 reads FYNNEI. CDR3 length: 15 amino acids. Trimming pared 9 bases from V and 0 bases from J, leaving 17 bases between. The chain's CDR3 is CARWDPSKPNYGYTF. The DNA of the CDR3 is TGTGCCAGATGGGACCCTTCGAAACCTAACTATGGCTACACCTTC.

This rearrangement joins TRBV30 to TRBJ1-1; the D gene is possibly TRBD1 (5 bases). V gave up 6 bases and J gave up 4 bases, with 9 bases separating them. This CDR3 has 11 residues. Germline CDR1 reads GTSNPN; CDR2 reads SVGIG (reference sequence). CDR3 loop: CACYRTTEAFF. CDR3 in DNA: TGTGCCTGTTACAGGACCACTGAAGCTTTCTTT. The variable domain in full, with the rest retrieved from reference TRBV30 and TRBJ1-1, is SQTIHQWPATLVQPVGSPLSLECTVEGTSNPNLYWYRQAAGRGLQLLFYSVGIGQISSEVPQNLSASRPQDRQFILSSKKLLLSDSGFYLCACYRTTEAFFGQGTRLTVV.

This clone appeared a single time. V gene TRBV29-1 combines with J gene TRBJ2-3; D remains unclear. Trimming cost V 0 bases and J 2 bases, with 3 bases left between them. The CDR3 is 12 amino acids. CDR1 and CDR2 from the germline V gene are SQVTM and ANQGSEA. The CDR3 DNA reads as TGCAGCGTTGAAGAGTCCACAGATACGCAGTATTTT. The encoded protein is CSVEESTDTQYF.

The rearrangement uses TRBV13 and TRBJ2-1; no clear D. The CDR3 contains 11 residues. Trimming took off 8 bases at V and 9 bases at J, with 11 bases between the two ends. Germline values: CDR1 PRHDT, CDR2 FYEKMQ (reference sequence). The CDR3 DNA reads as TGTGCCAGCGGTCTGGGAAGTGAGCAGTTCTTC. As protein: CASGLGSEQFF.